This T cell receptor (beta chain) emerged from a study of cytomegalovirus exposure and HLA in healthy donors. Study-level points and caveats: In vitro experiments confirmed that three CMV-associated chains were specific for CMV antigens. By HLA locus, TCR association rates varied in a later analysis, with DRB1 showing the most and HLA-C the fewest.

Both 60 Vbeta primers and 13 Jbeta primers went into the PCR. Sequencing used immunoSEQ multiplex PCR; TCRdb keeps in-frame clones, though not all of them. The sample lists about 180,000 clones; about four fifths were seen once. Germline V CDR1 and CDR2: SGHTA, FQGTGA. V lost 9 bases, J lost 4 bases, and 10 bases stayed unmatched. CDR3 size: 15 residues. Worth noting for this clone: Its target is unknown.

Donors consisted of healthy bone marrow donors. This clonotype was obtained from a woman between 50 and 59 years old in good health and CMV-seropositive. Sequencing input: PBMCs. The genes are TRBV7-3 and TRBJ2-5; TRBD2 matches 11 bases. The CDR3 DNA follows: TGTGCCAGGGTAGCGGGGGGGCCTTTTGGAGAGACCCAGTACTTC. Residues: CARVAGGPFGETQYF. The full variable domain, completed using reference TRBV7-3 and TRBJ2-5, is GAGVSQTPSNKVTEKGKYVELRCDPISGHTALYWYRQSLGQGPEFLIYFQGTGAADDSGLPNDRFFAVRPEGSVSTLKIQRTERGDSAVYLCARVAGGPFGETQYFGPGTRLLVL.